This note documents a single T cell receptor (beta chain) sequence. Its antigen is unknown. Per-base qualities were not stored, and no clone one base away is much larger. This record belongs to a study of CD8 T cells in ankylosing spondylitis (dated by TCRdb to about 2017). About the study as a whole: The study profiled T cell receptor beta repertoires in healthy donors and ankylosing spondylitis patients to find disease-linked TCR variants. In total, the full study cohort was made up of roughly 110 healthy donors and 25 or so ankylosing spondylitis patients. Samples of peripheral blood were taken, and for ankylosing spondylitis patients, synovial fluid was collected as well. The paper as a whole reports these results and caveats: Blood from ankylosing spondylitis patients appeared to be characterized by a TCR beta motif made up of about 8 highly homologous amino acid variants. Some motif variants were previously reported in synovial fluid and blood of reactive arthritis patients, suggesting common disease-initiation mechanisms. The disease-linked clones showed a CD8+ phenotype and occurred at relatively low frequencies in peripheral blood. According to the report, matched synovial fluid samples from ankylosing spondylitis patients were significantly enriched for the disease-linked clones.

For sequencing, an Illumina HiSeq 2500 was employed. Quantitative 5'-RACE with molecular barcodes was used to prepare TCR beta libraries. Per the source publication's procedure: Disease-linked TCR variants were identified with a new computational method built on a probabilistic model of VDJ rearrangement. The raw public reads went through TCRdb reprocessing: fastp at Q25, MiXCR clone calling, in-frame beta chains kept. Each CDR3 protein gets just one entry, which takes the most common genes and DNA from the rows behind it. TCRdb's processing, not the authors', yielded these V and J calls. Within this sample are about 700,000 distinct CDR3 sequences, with around 20% of them counted one time only. Of the sample, around a fifth is held by the ten largest clones. The sequenced sample consisted of blood, either unsorted or a sorted T cell fraction (not recorded which). This clonotype was obtained from a male donor with ankylosing spondylitis.

The nucleotides read TGTGCCATCGGACAGAGGGCAGATACGCAGTATTTT. The encoded protein is CAIGQRADTQYF. The rearrangement joined TRBV10-3 to TRBJ2-3, and perhaps TRBD1 as D gene, on 6 matching bases. Spanning cysteine to phenylalanine, the CDR3 consists of 12 amino acids. Only the CDR3 DNA is retained, 36 bases long and in frame from the first base. CDR1 and CDR2, looked up from the germline V gene, are ENHRY and SYGVKD. Trimming takes 8 bases from V and 4 bases from J, and the germline ends sit 10 bases apart.